This T cell receptor (beta chain) emerged from a study of shared clonotypes between healthy human individuals. Study summary: Three plates were used per donor for CD4 naive, three for CD4 memory, two for CD8 naive and one for CD8 memory.

When replicate PCRs were run on sorted subsets, they used 200 to 250 ng DNA, tens of thousands of T cell genomes. Clones were sequenced by immunoSEQ multiplex PCR, and TCRdb holds only the in-frame ones, with some missing. The sample lists some 2,500,000 clones, roughly 93% occurring once. The donors were all Caucasian adults (living in Nashville, Tennessee). A CD45RA+ naive subset and a CD45RA-negative memory subset were split from CD4+ cells. The CDR3 has 14 amino acids. CDR1 and CDR2 (germline): MDHEN, SYDVKM. The V segment lost 3 bases and the J segment 5 bases; nucleotides outside the gene matches: 2.

The chain uses TRBV28 and TRBJ1-2; 11 bases agree with TRBD1. The source of this sequence is a man aged 18 to 29 in good health. Some clones in this sample may be carry-over from other donors' samples. Sequenced: naive CD4+ T cells from PBMCs. Subset defined: CD45RA+ positively selected. For the CDR3, the DNA is TGTGCCAGCAGTTTCGGACAGGGGGCATATGGCTACACCTTC. Translating gives CASSFGQGAYGYTF.